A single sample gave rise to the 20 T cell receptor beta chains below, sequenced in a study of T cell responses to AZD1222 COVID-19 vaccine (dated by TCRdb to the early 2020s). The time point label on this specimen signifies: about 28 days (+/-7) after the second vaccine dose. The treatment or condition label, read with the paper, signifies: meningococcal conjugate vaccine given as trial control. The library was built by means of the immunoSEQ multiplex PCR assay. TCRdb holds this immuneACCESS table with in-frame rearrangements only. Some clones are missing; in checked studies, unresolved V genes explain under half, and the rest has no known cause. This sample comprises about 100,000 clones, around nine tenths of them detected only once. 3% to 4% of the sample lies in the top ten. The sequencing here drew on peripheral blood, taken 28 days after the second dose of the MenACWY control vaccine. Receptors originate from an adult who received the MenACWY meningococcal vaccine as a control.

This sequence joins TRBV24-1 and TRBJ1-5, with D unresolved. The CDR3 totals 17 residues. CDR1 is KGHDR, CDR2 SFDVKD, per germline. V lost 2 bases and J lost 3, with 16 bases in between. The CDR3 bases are TGTGCCACCAGTGATTCCTACGATGTAGGGTTCAATCAGCCCCAGCATTTT. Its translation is CATSDSYDVGFNQPQHF.

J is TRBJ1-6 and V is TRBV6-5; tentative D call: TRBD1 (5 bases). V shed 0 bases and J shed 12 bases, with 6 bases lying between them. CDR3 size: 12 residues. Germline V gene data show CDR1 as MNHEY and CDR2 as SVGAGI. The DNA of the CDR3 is TGTGCCAGCAGTTACTCGGGGGGACCCCTCCACTTT. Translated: CASSYSGGPLHF.

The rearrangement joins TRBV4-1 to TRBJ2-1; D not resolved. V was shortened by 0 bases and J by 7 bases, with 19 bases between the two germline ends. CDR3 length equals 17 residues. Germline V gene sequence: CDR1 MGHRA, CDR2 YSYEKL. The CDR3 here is CASSQDSAGLKRNEQFF. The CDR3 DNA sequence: TGCGCCAGCAGCCAAGATTCCGCAGGCCTCAAAAGGAATGAGCAGTTCTTC.

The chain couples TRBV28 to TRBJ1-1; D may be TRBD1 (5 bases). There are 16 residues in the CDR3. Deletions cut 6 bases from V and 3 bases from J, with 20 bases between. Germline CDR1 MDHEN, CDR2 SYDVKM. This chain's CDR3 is CASRSDGSREYTEAFF. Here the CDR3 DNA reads TGTGCCAGCAGATCCGACGGAAGCAGGGAGTACACTGAAGCTTTCTTT.

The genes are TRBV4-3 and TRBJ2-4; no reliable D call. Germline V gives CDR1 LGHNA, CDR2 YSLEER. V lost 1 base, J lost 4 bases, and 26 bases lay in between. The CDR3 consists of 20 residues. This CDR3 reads CASSQVVFGPLGSTKNIQYF. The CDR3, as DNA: TGCGCCAGCAGCCAAGTAGTTTTCGGACCTCTGGGGTCCACGAAAAACATTCAGTACTTC.

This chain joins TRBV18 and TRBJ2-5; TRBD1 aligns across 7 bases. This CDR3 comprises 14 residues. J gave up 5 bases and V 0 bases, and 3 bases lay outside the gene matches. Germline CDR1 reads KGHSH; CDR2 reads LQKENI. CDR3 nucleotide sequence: TGTGCCAGCTCACCACCGACAGGGAGCGAGACCCAGTACTTC. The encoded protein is CASSPPTGSETQYF.

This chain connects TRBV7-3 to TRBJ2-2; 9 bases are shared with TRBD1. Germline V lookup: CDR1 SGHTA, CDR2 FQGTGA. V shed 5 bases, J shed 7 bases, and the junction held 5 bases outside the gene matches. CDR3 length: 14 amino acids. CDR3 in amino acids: CASSPRQGVGELFF. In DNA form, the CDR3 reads TGTGCCAGCAGCCCCCGACAGGGGGTCGGGGAGCTGTTTTTT.

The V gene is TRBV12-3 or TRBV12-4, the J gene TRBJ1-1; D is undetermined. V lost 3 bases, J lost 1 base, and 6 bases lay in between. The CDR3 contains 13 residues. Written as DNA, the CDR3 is TGTGCCAGCAGTTTGAGCCAGAACACTGAAGCTTTCTTT. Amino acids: CASSLSQNTEAFF.

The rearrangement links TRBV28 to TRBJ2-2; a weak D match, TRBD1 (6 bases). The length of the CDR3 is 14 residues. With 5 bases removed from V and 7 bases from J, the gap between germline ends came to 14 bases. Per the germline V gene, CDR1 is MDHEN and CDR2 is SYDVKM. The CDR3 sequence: CASSRTGWDGELFF. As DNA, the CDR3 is TGTGCCAGCAGTCGCACAGGGTGGGACGGGGAGCTGTTTTTT.

For the CDR3, the DNA is TGTGCCAGCAGTTTAGACCACCTCTCTGGAAACACCATATATTTT. This translates into CASSLDHLSGNTIYF. The chain links TRBV28 to TRBJ1-3; D remains unclear. The germline V gene has CDR1 MDHEN and CDR2 SYDVKM. Trimming took off 2 bases at V and 0 bases at J, with 8 bases between the two ends. This CDR3 is built from 15 residues. The whole variable domain, remainder taken from reference TRBV28 and TRBJ1-3, is DVKVTQSSRYLVKRTGEKVFLECVQDMDHENMFWYRQDPGLGLRLIYFSYDVKMKEKGDIPEGYSVSREKKERFSLILESASTNQTSMYLCASSLDHLSGNTIYFGEGSWLTVV.

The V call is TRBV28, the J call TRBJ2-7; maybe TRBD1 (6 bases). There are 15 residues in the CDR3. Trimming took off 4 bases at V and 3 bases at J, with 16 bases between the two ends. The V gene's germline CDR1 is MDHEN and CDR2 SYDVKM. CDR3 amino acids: CASSSPGRTVYEQYF. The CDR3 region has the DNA TGTGCCAGCAGTTCCCCGGGACGGACAGTCTACGAGCAGTACTTC. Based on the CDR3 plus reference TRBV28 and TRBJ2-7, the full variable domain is DVKVTQSSRYLVKRTGEKVFLECVQDMDHENMFWYRQDPGLGLRLIYFSYDVKMKEKGDIPEGYSVSREKKERFSLILESASTNQTSMYLCASSSPGRTVYEQYFGPGTRLTVT.

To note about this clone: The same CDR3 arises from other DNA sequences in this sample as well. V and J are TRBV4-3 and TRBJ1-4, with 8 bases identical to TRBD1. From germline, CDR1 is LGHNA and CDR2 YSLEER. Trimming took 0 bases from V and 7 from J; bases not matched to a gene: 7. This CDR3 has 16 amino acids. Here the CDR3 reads CASSQDLGTGSEKLFF. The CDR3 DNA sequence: TGCGCCAGCAGCCAAGATCTGGGGACAGGTAGTGAAAAACTGTTTTTT.

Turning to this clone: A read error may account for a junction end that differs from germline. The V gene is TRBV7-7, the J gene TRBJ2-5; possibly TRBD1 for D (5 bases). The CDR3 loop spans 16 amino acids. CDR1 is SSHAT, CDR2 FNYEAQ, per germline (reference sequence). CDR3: CASSLRGGPYKETQYF. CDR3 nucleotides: TGTGCTAGCAGCTTAAGGGGTGGGCCATATAAAGAGACCCAGTACTTC.

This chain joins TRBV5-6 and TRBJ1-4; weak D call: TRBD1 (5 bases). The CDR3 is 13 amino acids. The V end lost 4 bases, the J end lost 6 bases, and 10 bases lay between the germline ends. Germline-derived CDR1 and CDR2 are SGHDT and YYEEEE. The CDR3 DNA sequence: TGTGCCAGCAGCCCCGGGGGATATGAAAAACTGTTTTTT. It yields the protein CASSPGGYEKLFF.

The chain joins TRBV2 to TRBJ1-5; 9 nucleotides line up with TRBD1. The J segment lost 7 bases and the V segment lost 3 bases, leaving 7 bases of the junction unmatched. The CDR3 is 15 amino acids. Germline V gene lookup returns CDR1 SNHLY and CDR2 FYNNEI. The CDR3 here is CASSDRQGGRQPQHF. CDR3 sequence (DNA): TGTGCCAGCAGTGATAGACAGGGGGGCAGACAGCCCCAGCATTTT. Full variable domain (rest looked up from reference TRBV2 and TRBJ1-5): EPEVTQTPSHQVTQMGQEVILRCVPISNHLYFYWYRQILGQKVEFLVSFYNNEISEKSEIFDDQFSVERPDGSNFTLKIRSTKLEDSAMYFCASSDRQGGRQPQHFGDGTRLSIL.

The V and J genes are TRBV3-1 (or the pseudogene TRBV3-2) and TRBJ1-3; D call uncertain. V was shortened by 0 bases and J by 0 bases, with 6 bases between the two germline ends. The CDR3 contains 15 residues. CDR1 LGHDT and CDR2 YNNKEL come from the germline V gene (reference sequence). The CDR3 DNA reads TGTGCCAGCAGCCAAGACGGAGACTCTGGAAACACCATATATTTT. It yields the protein CASSQDGDSGNTIYF.

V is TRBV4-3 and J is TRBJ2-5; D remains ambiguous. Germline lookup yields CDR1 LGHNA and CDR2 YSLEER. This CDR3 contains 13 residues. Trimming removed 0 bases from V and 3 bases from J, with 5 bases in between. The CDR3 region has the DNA TGCGCCAGCAGCCAAGACAGGAAAGAGACCCAGTACTTC. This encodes CASSQDRKETQYF.

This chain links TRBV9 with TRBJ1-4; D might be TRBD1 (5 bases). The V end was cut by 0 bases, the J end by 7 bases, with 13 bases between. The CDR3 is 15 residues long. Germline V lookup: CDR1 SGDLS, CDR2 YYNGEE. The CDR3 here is CASSVAPQGAEKLFF. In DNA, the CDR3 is TGTGCCAGCAGCGTAGCTCCGCAGGGTGCTGAAAAACTGTTTTTT. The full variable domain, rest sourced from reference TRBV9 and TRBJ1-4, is DSGVTQTPKHLITATGQRVTLRCSPRSGDLSVYWYQQSLDQGLQFLIQYYNGEERAKGNILERFSAQQFPDLHSELNLSSLELGDSALYFCASSVAPQGAEKLFFGSGTQLSVL.

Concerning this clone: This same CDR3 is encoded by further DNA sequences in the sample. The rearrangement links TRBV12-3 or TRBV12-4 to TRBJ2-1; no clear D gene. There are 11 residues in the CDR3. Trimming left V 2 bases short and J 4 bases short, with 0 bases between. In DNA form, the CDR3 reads TGTGCCAGCAGTTTATACAATGAGCAGTTCTTC. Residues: CASSLYNEQFF.

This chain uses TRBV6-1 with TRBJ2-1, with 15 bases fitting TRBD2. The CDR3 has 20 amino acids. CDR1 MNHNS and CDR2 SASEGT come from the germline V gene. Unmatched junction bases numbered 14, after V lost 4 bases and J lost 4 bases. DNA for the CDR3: TGTGCCAGCAGTGGACCGGGACTAGCGGGGGGCCGCAATCTTTACAATGAGCAGTTCTTC. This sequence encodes CASSGPGLAGGRNLYNEQFF.